The sequence of this T cell receptor (beta chain) was determined in a study of OX40 agonist ivuxolimab in advanced cancers. Overall study: Patients were given ivuxolimab, an antibody that agonizes OX40 (CD134). Antecedent anti-PD-1, anti-PD-L1 or anti-CTLA-4 therapy was permissible, with 30% to 50% having received some. Notes on the study in general: Partly responding patients at 0.1-3.0 mg/kg showed some of the smallest clonal expansion. On average, CD8+ T cells had more expanded clones than CD4+.

Worth noting for this clone: Antigen specificity is unknown.

The CDR3 length is 13 residues. Germline CDR1 is SGHVS and CDR2 is FNYEAQ. V lost 1 base and J lost 4, with 5 bases in between. The repertoire was sequenced with immunoSEQ multiplex PCR; TCRdb's copy has only in-frame clones and lacks some. The table has over 70,000 clones, 85% to 90% seen once. The origin of this receptor is an adult with an advanced solid tumor such as melanoma, head and neck, liver or kidney cancer. This rearrangement joins TRBV7-6 to TRBJ1-5; D gene uncertain. This specimen was CD4+ or CD8+ T cells sorted from blood, taken in a trial of the OX40 agonist ivuxolimab. CDR3 DNA: TGTGCCAGCAGCTTAGGCCATAATCAGCCCCAGCATTTT. Amino acid sequence: CASSLGHNQPQHF.